This T cell receptor (beta chain) emerged from a study of T-cell memory formation after mild COVID-19. TCRdb analysed the 5' RACE reads with MiXCR anew, one entry per CDR3 protein. The repertoire holds 300,000 to 400,000 distinct CDR3 sequences, with about an eighth as singletons. Broader study findings: Contracting CD4+ clones lay largely in CM and EM, with CD8+ ones residing in EMRA. Clones shrinking from day 15 to 85 showed even CD4/CD8 mixes; later expanders tilted CD4+.

In its sample, this clonotype was seen many times. The target antigen is unknown. V lost 0 bases to trimming and J lost 9 bases; unmatched junction nucleotides: 1. CDR1 MRHNA and CDR2 SNTAGT come from the germline V gene. The CDR3 has 15 residues. The specimen was PBMCs or a T cell subset sorted from them (not recorded which). The TCR was taken from a man aged 18 to 30 who had mild COVID-19 (a few samples of this study predate the infection). Cell type and time point are not known. The chain recombines TRBV6-4 with TRBJ2-4; 14 bases align to TRBD2. CDR3 protein: CASSDSTSGGAIQYF. CDR3 bases: TGTGCCAGCAGTGACTCGACTAGCGGGGGGGCCATTCAGTACTTC.